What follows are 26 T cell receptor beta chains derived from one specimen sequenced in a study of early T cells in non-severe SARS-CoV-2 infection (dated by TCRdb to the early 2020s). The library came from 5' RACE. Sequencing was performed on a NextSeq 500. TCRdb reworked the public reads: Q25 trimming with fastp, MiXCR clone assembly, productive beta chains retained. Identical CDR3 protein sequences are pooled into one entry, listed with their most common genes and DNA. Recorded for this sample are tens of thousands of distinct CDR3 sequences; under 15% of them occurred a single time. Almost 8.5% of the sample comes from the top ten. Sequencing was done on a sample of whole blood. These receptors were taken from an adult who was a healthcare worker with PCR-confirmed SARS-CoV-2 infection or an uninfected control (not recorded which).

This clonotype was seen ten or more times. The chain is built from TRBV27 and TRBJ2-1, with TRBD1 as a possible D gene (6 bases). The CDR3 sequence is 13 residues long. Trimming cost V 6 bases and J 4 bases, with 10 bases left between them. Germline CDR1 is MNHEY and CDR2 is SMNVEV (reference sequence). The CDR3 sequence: CASSPTGYNEQFF. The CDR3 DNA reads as TGTGCCAGCAGCCCGACAGGTTACAATGAGCAGTTCTTC.

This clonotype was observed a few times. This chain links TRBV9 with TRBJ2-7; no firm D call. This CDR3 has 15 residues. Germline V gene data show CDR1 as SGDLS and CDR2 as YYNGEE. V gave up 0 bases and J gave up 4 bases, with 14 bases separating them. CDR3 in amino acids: CASSVDSRATYEQYF. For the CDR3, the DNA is TGTGCCAGCAGCGTAGATTCAAGGGCAACTTACGAGCAGTACTTC.

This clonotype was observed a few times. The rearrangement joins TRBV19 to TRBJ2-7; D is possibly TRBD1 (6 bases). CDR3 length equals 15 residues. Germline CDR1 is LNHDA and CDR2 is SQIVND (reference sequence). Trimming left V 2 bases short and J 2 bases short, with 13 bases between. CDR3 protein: CASSIQGLGPYEQYF. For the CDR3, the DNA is TGTGCCAGTAGTATACAGGGGCTGGGGCCCTACGAGCAGTACTTC.

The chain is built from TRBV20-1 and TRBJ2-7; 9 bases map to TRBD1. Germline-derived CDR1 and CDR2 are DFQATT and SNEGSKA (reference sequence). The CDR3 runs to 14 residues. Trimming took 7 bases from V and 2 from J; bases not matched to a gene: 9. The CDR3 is CSVLGTGSTYEQYF. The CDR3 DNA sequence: TGCAGTGTCCTCGGGACAGGGTCGACCTACGAGCAGTACTTC.

CDR3 DNA: TGTGCCAGCACCCCCGGCCGTCACTCTGGAAACACCATATATTTT. It specifies CASTPGRHSGNTIYF. The chain combines TRBV9 with TRBJ1-3; D gene ambiguous. V was trimmed by 6 bases and J by 0 bases, leaving 13 bases between them. The CDR3 loop spans 15 amino acids. Germline V lookup: CDR1 SGDLS, CDR2 YYNGEE.

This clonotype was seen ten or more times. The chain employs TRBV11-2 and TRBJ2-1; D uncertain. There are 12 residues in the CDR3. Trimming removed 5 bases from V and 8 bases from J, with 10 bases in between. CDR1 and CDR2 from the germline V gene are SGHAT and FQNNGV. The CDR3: CASSPHDYEQFF. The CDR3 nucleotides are TGTGCCAGCAGCCCCCACGACTATGAGCAGTTCTTC.

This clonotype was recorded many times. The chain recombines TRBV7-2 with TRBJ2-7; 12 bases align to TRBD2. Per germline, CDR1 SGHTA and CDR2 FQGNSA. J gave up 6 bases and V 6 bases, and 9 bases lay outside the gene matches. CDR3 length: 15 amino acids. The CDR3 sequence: CASSQRLAGAGEQYF. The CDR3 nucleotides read TGTGCCAGCAGTCAGAGACTAGCGGGAGCGGGCGAGCAGTACTTC. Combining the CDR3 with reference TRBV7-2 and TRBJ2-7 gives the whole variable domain GAGVSQSPSNKVTEKGKDVELRCDPISGHTALYWYRQSLGQGLEFLIYFQGNSAPDKSGLPSDRFSAERTGGSVSTLTIQRTQQEDSAVYLCASSQRLAGAGEQYFGPGTRLTVT.

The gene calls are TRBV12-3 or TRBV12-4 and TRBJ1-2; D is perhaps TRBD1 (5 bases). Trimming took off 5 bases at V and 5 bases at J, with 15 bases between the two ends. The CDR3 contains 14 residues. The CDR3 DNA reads TGTGCCAGCAGTCGAGCAGGGTTTGGGTATGGCTACACCTTC. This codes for CASSRAGFGYGYTF.

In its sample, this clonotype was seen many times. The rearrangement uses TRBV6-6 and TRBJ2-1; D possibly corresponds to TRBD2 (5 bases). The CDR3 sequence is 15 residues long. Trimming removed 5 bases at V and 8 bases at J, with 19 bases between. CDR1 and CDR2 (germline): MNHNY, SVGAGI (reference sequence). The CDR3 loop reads CASSGIGGGLDEQFF. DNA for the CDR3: TGTGCCAGCAGTGGTATTGGCGGAGGTTTAGATGAGCAGTTCTTC.

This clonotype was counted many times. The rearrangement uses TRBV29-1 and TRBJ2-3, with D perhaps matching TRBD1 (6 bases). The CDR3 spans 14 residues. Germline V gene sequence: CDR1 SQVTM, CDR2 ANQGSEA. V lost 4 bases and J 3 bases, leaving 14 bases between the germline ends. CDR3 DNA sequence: TGCAGCGTTGTGGTGGGGGCTCAAACAGATACGCAGTATTTT. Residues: CSVVVGAQTDTQYF.

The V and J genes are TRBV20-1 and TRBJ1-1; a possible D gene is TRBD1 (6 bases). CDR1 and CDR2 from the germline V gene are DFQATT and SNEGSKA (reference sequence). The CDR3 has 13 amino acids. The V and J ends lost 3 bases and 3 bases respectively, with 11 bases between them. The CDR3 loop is CSARDRKDTEAFF. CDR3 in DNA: TGCAGTGCTAGGGACAGAAAAGACACTGAAGCTTTCTTT.

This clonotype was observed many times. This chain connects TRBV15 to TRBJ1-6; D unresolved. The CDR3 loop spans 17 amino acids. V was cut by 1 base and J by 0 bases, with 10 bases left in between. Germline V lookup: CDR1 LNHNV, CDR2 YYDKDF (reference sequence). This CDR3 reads CATSRAGTSSYNSPLHF. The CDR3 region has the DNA TGTGCCACCAGCAGAGCGGGCACCAGCTCCTATAATTCACCCCTCCACTTT. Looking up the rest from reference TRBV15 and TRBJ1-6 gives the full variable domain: DAMVIQNPRYQVTQFGKPVTLSCSQTLNHNVMYWYQQKSSQAPKLLFHYYDKDFNNEADTPDNFQSRRPNTSFCFLDIRSPGLGDTAMYLCATSRAGTSSYNSPLHFGNGTRLTVT.

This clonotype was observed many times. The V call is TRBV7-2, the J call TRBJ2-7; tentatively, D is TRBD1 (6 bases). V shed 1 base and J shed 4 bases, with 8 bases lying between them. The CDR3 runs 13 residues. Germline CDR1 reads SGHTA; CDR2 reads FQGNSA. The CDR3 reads CASSLGTEYEQYF. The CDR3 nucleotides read TGTGCCAGCAGCTTAGGGACAGAGTACGAGCAGTACTTC.

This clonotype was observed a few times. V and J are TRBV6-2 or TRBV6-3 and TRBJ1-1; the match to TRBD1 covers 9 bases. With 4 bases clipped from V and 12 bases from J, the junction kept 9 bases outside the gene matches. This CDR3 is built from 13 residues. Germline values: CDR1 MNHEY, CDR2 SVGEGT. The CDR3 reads CASSLGQGMRTFF. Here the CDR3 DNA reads TGTGCCAGCAGTTTGGGACAGGGTATGAGAACTTTCTTT.

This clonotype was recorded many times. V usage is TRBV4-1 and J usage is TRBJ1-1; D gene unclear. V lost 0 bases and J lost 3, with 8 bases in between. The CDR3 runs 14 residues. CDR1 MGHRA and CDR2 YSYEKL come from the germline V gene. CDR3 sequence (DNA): TGCGCCAGCAGCCAAGAACGGTTGGACACTGAAGCTTTCTTT. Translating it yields CASSQERLDTEAFF.

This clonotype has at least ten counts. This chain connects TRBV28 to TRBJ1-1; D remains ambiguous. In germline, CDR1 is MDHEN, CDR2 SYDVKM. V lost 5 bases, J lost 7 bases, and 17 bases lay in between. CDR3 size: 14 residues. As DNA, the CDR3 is TGTGCCAGCAGTAAGACATATGTTCCGATTGAAGCTTTCTTT. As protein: CASSKTYVPIEAFF.

The CDR3 loop is CASRNSGQGNQPQHF. For the CDR3, the DNA is TGTGCCAGCCGCAACTCCGGACAGGGCAATCAGCCCCAGCATTTT. The rearrangement uses TRBV6-1 and TRBJ1-5; 7 bases agree with TRBD1. The germline V gene encodes CDR1 MNHNS and CDR2 SASEGT. V shed 8 bases, J shed 2 bases, and the junction held 9 bases outside the gene matches. The CDR3 is made up of 15 amino acids.

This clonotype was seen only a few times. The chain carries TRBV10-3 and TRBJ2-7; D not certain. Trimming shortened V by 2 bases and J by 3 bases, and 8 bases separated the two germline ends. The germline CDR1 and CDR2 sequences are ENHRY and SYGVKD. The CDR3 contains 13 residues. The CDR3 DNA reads TGTGCCATCAGTGAGCAAATAAACTACGAGCAGTACTTC. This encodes CAISEQINYEQYF.

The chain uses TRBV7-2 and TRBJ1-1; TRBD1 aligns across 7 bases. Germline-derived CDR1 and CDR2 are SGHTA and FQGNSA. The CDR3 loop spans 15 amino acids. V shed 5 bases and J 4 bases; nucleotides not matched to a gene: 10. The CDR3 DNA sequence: TGTGCCAGCAGCCCCGAGACAGGGTTTAGCACTGAAGCTTTCTTT. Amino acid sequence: CASSPETGFSTEAFF.

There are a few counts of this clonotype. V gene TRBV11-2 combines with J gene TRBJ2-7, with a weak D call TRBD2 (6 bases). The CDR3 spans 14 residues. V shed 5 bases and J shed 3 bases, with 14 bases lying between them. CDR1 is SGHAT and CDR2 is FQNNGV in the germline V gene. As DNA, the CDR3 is TGTGCCAGCAGCCCCCGACTAGGGGACTACGAGCAGTACTTC. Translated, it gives CASSPRLGDYEQYF.

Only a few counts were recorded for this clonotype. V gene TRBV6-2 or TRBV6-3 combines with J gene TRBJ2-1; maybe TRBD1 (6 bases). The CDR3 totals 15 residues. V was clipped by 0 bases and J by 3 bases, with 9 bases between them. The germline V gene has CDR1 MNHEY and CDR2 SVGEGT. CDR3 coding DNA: TGTGCCAGCAGTTACTCGGGGGCAGTCTACAATGAGCAGTTCTTC. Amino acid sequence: CASSYSGAVYNEQFF.

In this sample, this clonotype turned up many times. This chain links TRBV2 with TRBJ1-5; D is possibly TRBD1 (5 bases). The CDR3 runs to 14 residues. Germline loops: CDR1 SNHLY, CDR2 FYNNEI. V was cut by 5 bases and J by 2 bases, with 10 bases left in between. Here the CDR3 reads CASSRQGGNQPQHF. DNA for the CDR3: TGTGCCAGCAGTCGGCAGGGCGGCAATCAGCCCCAGCATTTT.

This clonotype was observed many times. Here the CDR3 reads CASRGAHDTDTQYF. The CDR3 nucleotides are TGTGCCAGCAGGGGGGCTCACGACACAGATACGCAGTATTTT. The chain carries TRBV28 and TRBJ2-3; the D gene is possibly TRBD1 (6 bases). V dropped 6 bases and J dropped 2 bases, with 12 bases sitting between them. The CDR3 covers 14 residues. Looked up from germline, CDR1 is MDHEN and CDR2 is SYDVKM.

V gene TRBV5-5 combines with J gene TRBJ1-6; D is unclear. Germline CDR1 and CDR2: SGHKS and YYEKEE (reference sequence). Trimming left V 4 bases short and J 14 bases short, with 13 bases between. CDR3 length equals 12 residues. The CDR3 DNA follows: TGTGCCAGCAGCACCTTCGACAAGTCCCTCCACTTT. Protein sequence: CASSTFDKSLHF.

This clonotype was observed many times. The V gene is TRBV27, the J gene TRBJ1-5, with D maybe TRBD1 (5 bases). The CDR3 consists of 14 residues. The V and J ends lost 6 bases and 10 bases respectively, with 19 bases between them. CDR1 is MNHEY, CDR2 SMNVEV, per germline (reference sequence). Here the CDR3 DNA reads TGTGCCAGCAGACAGGAGGGAGGGGTTGGTCCCCAGCATTTT. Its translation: CASRQEGGVGPQHF.

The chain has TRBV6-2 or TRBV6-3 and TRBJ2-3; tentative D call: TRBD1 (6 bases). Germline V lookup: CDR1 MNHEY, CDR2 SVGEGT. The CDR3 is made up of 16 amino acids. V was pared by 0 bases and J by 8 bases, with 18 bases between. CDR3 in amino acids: CASSYSWATGSGTQYF. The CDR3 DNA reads TGTGCCAGCAGTTACTCTTGGGCAACAGGGTCCGGTACGCAGTATTTT.